The 25 T cell receptor beta chains in this list originate from one sample, sequenced in a study of shared clonotypes between healthy human individuals. The protocol was immunoSEQ multiplex PCR, while the TCRdb copy is restricted to in-frame clones and leaves out a portion. The repertoire holds about 500,000 clones, with approximately 80% as singletons. Sequenced: PBMCs. These receptors originate from a woman aged 40 to 49 in good health. Some clones in this sample may be carry-over from other donors' samples.

This clone has only one observation. This rearrangement joins TRBV7-3 to TRBJ2-3; the D gene is possibly TRBD1 (6 bases). V was clipped by 4 bases and J by 3 bases, with 14 bases between them. CDR1 is SGHTA and CDR2 is FQGTGA in the germline V gene. The CDR3 runs to 15 residues. CDR3 sequence reads: CASSSFQGPTDTQYF. The DNA for the CDR3 is TGTGCCAGCAGCTCCTTTCAGGGGCCGACAGATACGCAGTATTTT.

This clone appeared once. This chain uses TRBV27 with TRBJ2-1; no definite D call. V lost 2 bases and J 0 bases, leaving 8 bases between the germline ends. Looked up from germline, CDR1 is MNHEY and CDR2 is SMNVEV (reference sequence). The CDR3 is 15 amino acids. CDR3 sequence: CASSLRLYSYNEQFF. The CDR3 region has the DNA TGTGCCAGCAGTTTAAGACTCTACTCCTACAATGAGCAGTTCTTC.

This chain connects TRBV30 to TRBJ1-5; tentatively, D is TRBD1 (6 bases). Germline loops: CDR1 GTSNPN, CDR2 SVGIG (reference sequence). The V gene lost 2 bases and the J gene lost 9 bases, with 14 bases spanning the gap. The CDR3 runs 13 residues. CDR3: CAWSPSGALPQHF. CDR3 coding DNA: TGTGCCTGGAGTCCTTCAGGGGCTTTGCCCCAGCATTTT.

The V call is TRBV7-7, the J call TRBJ2-5; no reliable D call. The CDR3 contains 13 residues. Germline assignment: CDR1 SSHAT and CDR2 FNYEAQ (reference sequence). The germline V and J ends were trimmed by 0 bases and 5 bases, with 7 bases remaining between them. The CDR3 loop is CASSLALVETQYF. The CDR3, as DNA: TGTGCCAGCAGCTTAGCGTTAGTGGAGACCCAGTACTTC.

V gene TRBV19 combines with J gene TRBJ2-6; TRBD1 might be the D (6 bases). CDR1 LNHDA and CDR2 SQIVND come from the germline V gene (reference sequence). This CDR3 contains 15 residues. Trimming removed 3 bases from V and 2 bases from J, with 8 bases in between. The CDR3 spells CASSIQGTGANVLTF. The CDR3 DNA follows: TGTGCCAGTAGTATCCAGGGGACTGGGGCCAACGTCCTGACTTTC.

The chain employs TRBV29-1 and TRBJ1-2; 11 bases align to TRBD1. The CDR3 sequence is 15 residues long. V was clipped by 1 base and J by 5 bases; unmatched bases: 6. Germline-derived CDR1 and CDR2 are SQVTM and ANQGSEA. The CDR3 sequence: CSVEGGQGARYGYTF. CDR3 DNA: TGCAGCGTTGAAGGAGGACAGGGGGCTCGTTATGGCTACACCTTC. The entire variable domain, with the rest obtained from reference TRBV29-1 and TRBJ1-2, is as follows: SAVISQKPSRDICQRGTSLTIQCQVDSQVTMMFWYRQQPGQSLTLIATANQGSEATYESGFVIDKFPISRPNLTFSTLTVSNMSPEDSSIYLCSVEGGQGARYGYTFGSGTRLTVV.

The rearrangement uses TRBV4-3 and TRBJ1-2; 7 bases fit TRBD1. This CDR3 has 16 amino acids. Trimming at V came to 1 base and at J to 4 bases, leaving 9 bases not matched to a gene. The germline V gene encodes CDR1 LGHNA and CDR2 YSLEER. Written as DNA, the CDR3 is TGCGCCAGCAGCCAAGCCTGGGGACAGAGCCCCTATGGCTACACCTTC. This translates into CASSQAWGQSPYGYTF.

V usage is TRBV7-2 and J usage is TRBJ2-7; TRBD2 is a possible D gene (5 bases). Germline assignment: CDR1 SGHTA and CDR2 FQGNSA. The CDR3 loop spans 13 amino acids. Trimming cost V 5 bases and J 7 bases, with 15 bases left between them. This chain's CDR3 is CASSRGFLREQYF. The CDR3 DNA follows: TGTGCCAGCAGCCGAGGGTTCTTGAGGGAGCAGTACTTC.

CDR3 amino acids: CAWSLTSYEQYF. DNA for the CDR3: TGTGCCTGGAGTCTGACTAGCTACGAGCAGTACTTC. The chain carries TRBV30 and TRBJ2-5; D possibly corresponds to TRBD2 (6 bases). The J call may be incorrect, as the DNA end agrees better with TRBJ2-7. Looked up from germline, CDR1 is GTSNPN and CDR2 is SVGIG (reference sequence). The CDR3 covers 12 residues.

The chain employs TRBV5-1 and TRBJ2-7; 12 positions agree with TRBD1. The trim removed 1 base at V and 5 bases at J, leaving 4 bases unmatched. CDR3 length: 15 amino acids. Germline V gives CDR1 SGHRS, CDR2 YFSETQ. The CDR3: CASSLSGTGGNEQYF. The CDR3 DNA sequence: TGCGCCAGCAGCTTGTCCGGGACAGGGGGCAACGAGCAGTACTTC.

This clone was found many times. CDR3 sequence: CASSLAGTAYGYTF. CDR3 nucleotide sequence: TGTGCCAGCAGCTTAGCCGGGACCGCATATGGCTACACCTTC. The chain employs TRBV7-9 and TRBJ1-2, with D possibly being TRBD1 (5 bases). V was shortened by 0 bases and J by 5 bases, with 10 bases between the two germline ends. Germline values: CDR1 SEHNR, CDR2 FQNEAQ (reference sequence). The CDR3 length is 14 residues.

A word on this clone: Other nucleotide sequences in the sample specify the same CDR3. The rearrangement links TRBV7-6 to TRBJ2-1; 11 bases are a match to TRBD2. The V gene's germline CDR1 is SGHVS and CDR2 FNYEAQ. The CDR3 is 15 amino acids. V was pared by 1 base and J by 5 bases, with 1 base of the junction left unmatched. CDR3 sequence: CASSLGLAGNNEQFF. The CDR3, as DNA: TGTGCCAGCAGCTTAGGACTAGCGGGAAACAATGAGCAGTTCTTC.

The chain joins TRBV7-9 to TRBJ1-4, with D maybe TRBD1 (5 bases). Trimming stripped 5 bases from V and 11 bases from J, with 24 bases between. CDR1 is SEHNR, CDR2 FQNEAQ, per germline (reference sequence). The CDR3 is made up of 16 amino acids. CDR3 in amino acids: CASSGLGESPRFKLFF. The CDR3 DNA reads as TGTGCCAGCAGCGGCTTAGGGGAGTCTCCGAGGTTTAAACTGTTTTTT. Variable domain in full (rest from reference TRBV7-9 and TRBJ1-4): DTGVSQNPRHKITKRGQNVTFRCDPISEHNRLYWYRQTLGQGPEFLTYFQNEAQLEKSRLLSDRFSAERPKGSFSTLEIQRTEQGDSAMYLCASSGLGESPRFKLFFGSGTQLSVL.

The chain carries TRBV27 and TRBJ2-7; no clear D gene. Trimming removed 5 bases at V and 6 bases at J, with 14 bases between. The CDR3 has 13 residues. Germline V gives CDR1 MNHEY, CDR2 SMNVEV (reference sequence). This CDR3 is CASSIARTFEQYF. The CDR3 DNA is TGTGCCAGCAGTATCGCCAGGACGTTCGAGCAGTACTTC.

The chain is built from TRBV18 and TRBJ2-1; TRBD2 matches 9 bases. Germline assignment: CDR1 KGHSH and CDR2 LQKENI. V shed 5 bases, J shed 3 bases, and the junction held 5 bases outside the gene matches. This CDR3 comprises 15 residues. The CDR3 DNA sequence: TGTGCCAGCTCATCGACTAGCGGTTTCTACAATGAGCAGTTCTTC. It yields the protein CASSSTSGFYNEQFF.

About this clone: A far more abundant clone sits one base away, making this likely a read error. This CDR3 is CASSQGGDVSYEQYF. CDR3 in DNA: TGTGCCAGCAGCCAAGGAGGAGATGTATCCTACGAGCAGTACTTC. V is TRBV4-2 and J is TRBJ2-7; D uncertain. The CDR3 covers 15 residues. V was cut by 1 base and J by 1 base, with 11 bases left in between. Germline-derived CDR1 and CDR2 are LGHNA and YNFKEQ.

CDR3 nucleotide sequence: TGTGCCATCAGTGAGTCACAGGGGGAAACTGAAGCTTTCTTT. Translated: CAISESQGETEAFF. The rearrangement joins TRBV10-3 to TRBJ1-1, with 8 bases matching TRBD1. Trimming removed 0 bases from V and 5 bases from J; junction bases left unmatched: 2. Germline CDR1 is ENHRY and CDR2 is SYGVKD. CDR3 length: 14 residues.

The J gene is TRBJ1-1, the V gene TRBV5-6; no definite D call. Trimming pared 4 bases from V and 2 bases from J, leaving 9 bases between. CDR1 and CDR2 from the germline V gene are SGHDT and YYEEEE. This CDR3 has 13 amino acids. This chain's CDR3 is CASSRVDNTEAFF. DNA of the CDR3: TGTGCCAGCAGCCGGGTGGACAACACTGAAGCTTTCTTT.

This clone was counted between two and nine times. The rearrangement joins TRBV5-5 to TRBJ2-7; D unclear. V lost 2 bases to trimming and J lost 0 bases, with 9 bases between them. The CDR3 covers 14 residues. CDR1 SGHKS and CDR2 YYEKEE come from the germline V gene (reference sequence). CDR3 sequence reads: CASSFWTHSYEQYF. DNA for the CDR3: TGTGCCAGCAGCTTTTGGACGCACTCCTACGAGCAGTACTTC.

The rearrangement links TRBV11-2 to TRBJ2-7, with 9 bases aligning to TRBD2. The CDR3 has 13 amino acids. The germline V gene encodes CDR1 SGHAT and CDR2 FQNNGV. Trimming at V came to 4 bases and at J to 6 bases, leaving 4 bases not matched to a gene. CDR3 nucleotides: TGTGCCAGCAGCTCCGGGACTAGCCGCGAGCAGTACTTC. The encoded protein is CASSSGTSREQYF.

Comment on this clone: This likely came from a read error, as a far larger clone is one base away. Other DNA sequences in the sample encode the same CDR3. The CDR3 DNA sequence: TGTGCCAGCAGGTCAGGAACGGACACCGGGGAGCTGTTTTTT. Encoded protein: CASRSGTDTGELFF. The genes are TRBV6-6 and TRBJ2-2; D is undetermined. The CDR3 extends over 14 amino acids. Looked up from germline, CDR1 is MNHNY and CDR2 is SVGAGI (reference sequence). Trimming cost V 6 bases and J 3 bases, with 11 bases left between them.

Here the CDR3 reads CASAVSTDTQYF. The CDR3 DNA is TGTGCCAGCGCAGTTAGCACAGATACGCAGTATTTT. The gene calls are TRBV28 and TRBJ2-3; D is ambiguous. The V end was cut by 8 bases, the J end by 0 bases, with 6 bases between. Germline V CDR1 and CDR2: MDHEN, SYDVKM. The CDR3 has 12 residues.

The rearrangement joins TRBV28 to TRBJ2-1; D is possibly TRBD2 (7 bases). The V end lost 5 bases, the J end lost 4 bases, and 18 bases lay between the germline ends. The germline V gene encodes CDR1 MDHEN and CDR2 SYDVKM. The CDR3 spans 16 residues. Here the CDR3 reads CASSPPIGGGYNEQFF. In DNA form, the CDR3 reads TGTGCCAGCAGTCCCCCAATAGGGGGAGGGTACAATGAGCAGTTCTTC.

This chain links TRBV28 with TRBJ1-2, with 7 bases that match TRBD1. V lost 4 bases, J lost 8 bases, and 13 bases stayed unmatched. Germline V lookup: CDR1 MDHEN, CDR2 SYDVKM. The CDR3 sequence is 15 residues long. CDR3 bases: TGTGCCAGCAGTTCCACCCCCCGGACAGGAGTAGGCTACACCTTC. Translating it yields CASSSTPRTGVGYTF.

This clone was observed a handful of times. The chain uses TRBV28 and TRBJ1-2, with TRBD1 as a possible D gene (5 bases). This CDR3 is 19 amino acids long. V lost 3 bases and J lost 5, with 28 bases in between. Germline CDR1 MDHEN, CDR2 SYDVKM. CDR3 sequence reads: CASSFRLYERDLGLYGYTF. The CDR3 nucleotides are TGTGCCAGCAGTTTTCGACTCTACGAACGGGACTTGGGTTTGTATGGCTACACCTTC.